This T cell receptor (beta chain) originates from a study of OX40 agonist ivuxolimab in advanced cancers. At the level of the whole study: Ivuxolimab, which targeted the costimulatory receptor OX40 (CD134), was an agonistic, fully human IgG2 monoclonal antibody. Intravenous ivuxolimab was administered to patients every 2 weeks at six dose levels: 0.01, 0.1, 0.3, 1.5, 3 and 10 mg/kg. Of the 52 patients in dose escalation, about 20 had hepatocellular carcinoma, about 15 had melanoma, 9 had renal cell carcinoma and 9 had head and neck cancer. A male proportion of 82.7% and a mean age of approximately 55 years, ranging from about 20 to 80, were recorded for the dose-escalation cohort. Prior anti-PD-1, anti-PD-L1 or anti-CTLA-4 therapy was permitted, and checkpoint inhibitors had been received by approximately 39% of dose-escalation patients. Partial responses occurred in three dose-escalation patients, of whom one had hepatocellular carcinoma and two had cutaneous melanoma. The point of sequencing TCRbeta in the periphery was to test whether ivuxolimab changed TCR sequence diversity and drove clonal T-cell expansion. The paper reports the monotherapy dose-escalation portion (N of about 50 patients) of the phase I ivuxolimab trial.

This clone has only one observation. Its antigen specificity is not known. Base qualities are not recorded, but no much larger clone differs from it by a single base. Genomic DNA was extracted from sorted cells for sequencing of the TCRbeta CDR3 region. TCRbeta CDR3 regions were sequenced using the immunoSEQ Assay. In TCRdb, the immuneACCESS table is reduced to in-frame sequences with V and J assigned. These tables do not hold every clone; where another copy was compared, an unresolved V gene accounts for under half, and the others remain unexplained. Present in this sample are 90,000 to 100,000 clones, roughly 90% of which were seen just once. Approximately 2.5% of the sample is taken by the ten largest. Overall study outcomes, separate from this receptor: The antigen specificity of the peripheral T cells that underwent clonal expansion was not determined. On average, CD8+ T cells showed more expanded clones than CD4+ T cells after ivuxolimab. Low levels of normalized T-cell clonal expansion were also seen in some nonresponding patients. In the 0.1-3.0 mg/kg groups, partial responders had among the lowest normalized peripheral clonal expansion, particularly in CD8+ T cells. At doses of 0.1 to 3.0 mg/kg, clonal expansion of both CD4+ and CD8+ T cells in blood was seen between baseline and week 6.

Cut back by 6 bases and 5 bases, the V and J ends lie 16 bases apart. CDR1 MGHRA and CDR2 YSYEKL were looked up in the germline V gene. Inclusive of the bounding cysteine and phenylalanine, the CDR3 is 15 residues long. The CDR3 DNA has 45 bases and is translated from base 1. The trial excluded patients who had a history of autoimmune disease or were on systemic immunosuppression. Peripheral blood for TCR sequencing was collected from all dose cohorts at baseline, on cycle 4 day 1, and on cycle 7 day 1. The samples were taken from a phase I, first-in-human, multicenter, open-label dose-escalation trial of ivuxolimab. The trial enrolled adults with locally advanced or metastatic head and neck squamous cell, hepatocellular, melanoma or renal cell carcinoma. Before TCR sequencing, CD4+ T cells and CD8+ T cells were sorted from peripheral blood as separate populations.

Specimen: CD4+ or CD8+ T cells sorted from blood, collected in a trial of the OX40 agonist ivuxolimab. This TCR was recovered from an adult with an advanced solid tumor such as melanoma, head and neck, liver or kidney cancer. The chain employs TRBV4-1 and TRBJ2-2; TRBD1 might be the D gene, on 5 matching bases. The CDR3 here reads CASSQQARRTGELFF. The DNA reads as follows: TGCGCCAGCAGTCAACAGGCCCGAAGGACCGGGGAGCTGTTTTTT.